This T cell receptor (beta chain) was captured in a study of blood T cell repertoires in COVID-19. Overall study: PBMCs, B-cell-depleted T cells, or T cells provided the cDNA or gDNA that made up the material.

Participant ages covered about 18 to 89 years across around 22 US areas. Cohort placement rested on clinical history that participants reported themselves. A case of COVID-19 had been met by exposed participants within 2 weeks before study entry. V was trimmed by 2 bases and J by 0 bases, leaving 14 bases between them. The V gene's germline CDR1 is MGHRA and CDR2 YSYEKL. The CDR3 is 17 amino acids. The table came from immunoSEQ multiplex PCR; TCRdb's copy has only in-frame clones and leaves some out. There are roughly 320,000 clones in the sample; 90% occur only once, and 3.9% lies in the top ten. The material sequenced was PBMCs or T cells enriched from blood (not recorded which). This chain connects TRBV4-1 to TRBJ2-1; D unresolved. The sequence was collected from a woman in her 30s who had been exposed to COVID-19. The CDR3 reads CASSQIPGSFSYNEQFF. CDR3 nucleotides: TGCGCCAGCAGCCAAATACCCGGGTCCTTCTCCTACAATGAGCAGTTCTTC.